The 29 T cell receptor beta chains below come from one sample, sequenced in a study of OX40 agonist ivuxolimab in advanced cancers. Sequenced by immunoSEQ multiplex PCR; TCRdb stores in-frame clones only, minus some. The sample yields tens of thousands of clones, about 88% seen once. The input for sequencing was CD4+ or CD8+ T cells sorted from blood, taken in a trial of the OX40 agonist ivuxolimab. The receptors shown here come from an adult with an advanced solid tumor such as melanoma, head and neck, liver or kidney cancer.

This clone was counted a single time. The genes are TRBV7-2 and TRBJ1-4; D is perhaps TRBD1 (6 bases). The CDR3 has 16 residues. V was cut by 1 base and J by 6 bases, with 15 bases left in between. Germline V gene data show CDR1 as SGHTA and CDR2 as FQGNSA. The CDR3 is CASSLVTGPLDEKLFF. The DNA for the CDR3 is TGTGCCAGCAGCTTAGTTACAGGGCCCCTGGATGAAAAACTGTTTTTT.

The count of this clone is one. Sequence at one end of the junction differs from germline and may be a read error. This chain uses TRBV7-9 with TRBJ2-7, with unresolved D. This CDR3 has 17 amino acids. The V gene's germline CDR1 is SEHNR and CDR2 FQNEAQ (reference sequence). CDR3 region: CASTLSPGQAGSYEQYF. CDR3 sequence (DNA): TGTGCCAGCACCTTATCCCCCGGCCAAGCTGGCTCCTACGAGCAGTACTTC.

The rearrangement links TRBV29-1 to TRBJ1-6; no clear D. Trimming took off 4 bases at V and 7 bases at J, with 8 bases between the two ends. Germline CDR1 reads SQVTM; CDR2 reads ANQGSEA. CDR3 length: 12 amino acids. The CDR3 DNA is TGCAGCGTTGGGTCGGGGAATTCACCCCTCCACTTT. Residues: CSVGSGNSPLHF.

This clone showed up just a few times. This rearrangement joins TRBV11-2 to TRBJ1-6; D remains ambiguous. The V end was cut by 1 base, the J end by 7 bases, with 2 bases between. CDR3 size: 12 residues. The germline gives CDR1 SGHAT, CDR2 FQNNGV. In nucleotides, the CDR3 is TGTGCCAGCAGCTTAGGCAATTCACCCCTCCACTTT. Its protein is CASSLGNSPLHF. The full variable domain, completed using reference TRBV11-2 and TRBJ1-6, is EAGVAQSPRYKIIEKRQSVAFWCNPISGHATLYWYQQILGQGPKLLIQFQNNGVVDDSQLPKDRFSAERLKGVDSTLKIQPAKLEDSAVYLCASSLGNSPLHFGNGTRLTVT.

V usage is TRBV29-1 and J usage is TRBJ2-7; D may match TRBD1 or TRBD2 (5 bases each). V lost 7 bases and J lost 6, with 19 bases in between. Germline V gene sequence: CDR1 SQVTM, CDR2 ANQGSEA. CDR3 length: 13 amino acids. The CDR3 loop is CSAYGTRPAEQYF. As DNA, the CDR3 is TGCAGCGCTTACGGGACGCGCCCTGCCGAGCAGTACTTC.

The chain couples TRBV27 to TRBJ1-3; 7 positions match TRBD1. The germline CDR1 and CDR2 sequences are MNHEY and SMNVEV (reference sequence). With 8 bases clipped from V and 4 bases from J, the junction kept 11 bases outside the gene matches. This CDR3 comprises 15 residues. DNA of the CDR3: TGTGCCAGCCAAAAAACAGGGGTCTTAGGAAACACCATATATTTT. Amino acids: CASQKTGVLGNTIYF.

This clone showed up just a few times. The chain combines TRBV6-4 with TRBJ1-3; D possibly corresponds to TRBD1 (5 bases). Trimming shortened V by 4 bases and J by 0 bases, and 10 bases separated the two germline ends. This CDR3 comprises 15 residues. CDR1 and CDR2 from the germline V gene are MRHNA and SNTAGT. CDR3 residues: CASSVTGSSGNTIYF. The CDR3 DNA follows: TGTGCCAGCAGTGTTACAGGCAGCTCTGGAAACACCATATATTTT.

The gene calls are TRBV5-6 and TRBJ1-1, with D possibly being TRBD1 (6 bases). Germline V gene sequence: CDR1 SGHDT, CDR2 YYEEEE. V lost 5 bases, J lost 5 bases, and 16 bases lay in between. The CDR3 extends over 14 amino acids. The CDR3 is CASRARGAKTEAFF. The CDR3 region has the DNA TGTGCCAGCAGAGCTCGGGGGGCCAAAACTGAAGCTTTCTTT.

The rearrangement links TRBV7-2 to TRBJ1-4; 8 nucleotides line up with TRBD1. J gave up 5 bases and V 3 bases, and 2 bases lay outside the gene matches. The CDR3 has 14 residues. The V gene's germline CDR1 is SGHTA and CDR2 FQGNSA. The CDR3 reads CASSLTGENEKLFF. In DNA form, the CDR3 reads TGTGCCAGCAGCTTGACAGGGGAGAATGAAAAACTGTTTTTT.

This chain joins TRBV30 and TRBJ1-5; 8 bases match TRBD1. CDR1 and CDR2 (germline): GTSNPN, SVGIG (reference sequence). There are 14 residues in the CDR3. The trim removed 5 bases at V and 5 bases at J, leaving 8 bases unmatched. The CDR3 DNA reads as TGTGCCTGGGGGGATCAGGGGGCTTATCAGCCCCAGCATTTT. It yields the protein CAWGDQGAYQPQHF.

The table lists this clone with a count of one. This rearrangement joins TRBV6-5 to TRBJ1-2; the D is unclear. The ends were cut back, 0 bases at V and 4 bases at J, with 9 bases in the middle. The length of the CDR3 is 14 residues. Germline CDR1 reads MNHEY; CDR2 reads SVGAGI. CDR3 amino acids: CASSYSVATYGYTF. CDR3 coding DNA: TGTGCCAGCAGTTACTCAGTAGCAACCTATGGCTACACCTTC.

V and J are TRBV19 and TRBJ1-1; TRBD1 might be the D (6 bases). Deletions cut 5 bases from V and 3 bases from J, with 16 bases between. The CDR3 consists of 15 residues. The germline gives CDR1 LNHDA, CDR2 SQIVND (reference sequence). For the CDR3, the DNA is TGTGCCAGTAGTTTTCAGACAGGTGGAGACACTGAAGCTTTCTTT. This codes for CASSFQTGGDTEAFF.

The CDR3 DNA follows: TGTGCCAGCAGCGTAGGGGGCGGATTTGGCGGGGAGCTGTTTTTT. It specifies CASSVGGGFGGELFF. The rearrangement links TRBV9 to TRBJ2-2, with D possibly TRBD1 on 5 matching bases. This CDR3 is 15 amino acids long. Germline CDR1 SGDLS, CDR2 YYNGEE. Trimming pared 0 bases from V and 7 bases from J, leaving 13 bases between.

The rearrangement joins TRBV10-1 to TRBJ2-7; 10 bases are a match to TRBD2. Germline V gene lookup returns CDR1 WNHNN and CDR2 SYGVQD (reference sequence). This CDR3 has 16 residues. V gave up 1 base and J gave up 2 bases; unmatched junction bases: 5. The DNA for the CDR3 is TGCGCCAGCAGTGAGTGGGGTAGCGGGGGGCCCTACGAGCAGTACGTC. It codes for CASSEWGSGGPYEQYV.

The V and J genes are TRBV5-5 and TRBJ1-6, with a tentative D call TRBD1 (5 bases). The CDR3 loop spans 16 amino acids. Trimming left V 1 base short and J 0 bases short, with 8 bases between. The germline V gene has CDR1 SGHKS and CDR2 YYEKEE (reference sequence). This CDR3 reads CASSLRQSSYNSPLHF. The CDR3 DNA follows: TGTGCCAGCAGCTTGCGACAGAGCTCCTATAATTCACCCCTCCACTTT.

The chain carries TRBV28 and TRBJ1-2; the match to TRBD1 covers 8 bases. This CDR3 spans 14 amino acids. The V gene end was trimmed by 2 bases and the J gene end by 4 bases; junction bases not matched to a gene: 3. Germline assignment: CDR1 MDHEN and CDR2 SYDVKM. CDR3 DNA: TGTGCCAGCAGTTTAGGGCAGGGGGCCTATGGCTACACCTTC. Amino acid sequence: CASSLGQGAYGYTF.

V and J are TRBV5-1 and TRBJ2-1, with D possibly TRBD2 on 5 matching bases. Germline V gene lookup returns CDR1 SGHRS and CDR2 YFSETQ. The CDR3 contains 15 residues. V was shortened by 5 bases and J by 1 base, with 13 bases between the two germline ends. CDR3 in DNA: TGCGCCAGCAGTTATGTCCGGGGATCCTACAATGAGCAGTTCTTC. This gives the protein CASSYVRGSYNEQFF.

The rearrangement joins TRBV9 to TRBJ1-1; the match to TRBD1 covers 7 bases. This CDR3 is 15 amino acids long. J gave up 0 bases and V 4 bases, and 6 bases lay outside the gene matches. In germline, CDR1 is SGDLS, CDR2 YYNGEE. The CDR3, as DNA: TGTGCCAGCAGCCCTGGCGGGACAGTGAACACTGAAGCTTTCTTT. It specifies CASSPGGTVNTEAFF. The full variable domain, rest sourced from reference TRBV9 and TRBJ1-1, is DSGVTQTPKHLITATGQRVTLRCSPRSGDLSVYWYQQSLDQGLQFLIQYYNGEERAKGNILERFSAQQFPDLHSELNLSSLELGDSALYFCASSPGGTVNTEAFFGQGTRLTVV.

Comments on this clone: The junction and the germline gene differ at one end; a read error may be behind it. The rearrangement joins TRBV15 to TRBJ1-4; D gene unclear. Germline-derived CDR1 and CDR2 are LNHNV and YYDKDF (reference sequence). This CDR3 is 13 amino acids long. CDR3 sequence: CATRRTTNEKLFF. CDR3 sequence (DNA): TGTGCTACCAGACGGACAACTAATGAAAAACTGTTTTTT.

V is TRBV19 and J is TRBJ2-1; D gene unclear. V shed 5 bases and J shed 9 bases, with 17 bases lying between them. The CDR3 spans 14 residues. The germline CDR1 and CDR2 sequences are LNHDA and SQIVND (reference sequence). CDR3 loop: CASSGGRSYGEQFF. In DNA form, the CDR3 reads TGTGCCAGTAGTGGCGGACGGTCCTACGGTGAGCAGTTCTTC.

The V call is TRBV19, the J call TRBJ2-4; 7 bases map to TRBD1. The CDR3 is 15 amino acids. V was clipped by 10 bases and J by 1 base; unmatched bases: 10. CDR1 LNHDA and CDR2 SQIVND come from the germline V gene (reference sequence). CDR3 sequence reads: CATSDRVGAKNIQYF. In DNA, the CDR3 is TGTGCCACCTCCGACAGGGTTGGGGCCAAAAACATTCAGTACTTC.

DNA for the CDR3: TGCGCCAGCAGCTCCGGGCGGTACCAAGAGACCCAGTACTTC. This codes for CASSSGRYQETQYF. This chain links TRBV5-1 with TRBJ2-5; no definite D call. This CDR3 has 14 amino acids. Trimming removed 3 bases at V and 0 bases at J, with 9 bases between. The V gene's germline CDR1 is SGHRS and CDR2 YFSETQ.

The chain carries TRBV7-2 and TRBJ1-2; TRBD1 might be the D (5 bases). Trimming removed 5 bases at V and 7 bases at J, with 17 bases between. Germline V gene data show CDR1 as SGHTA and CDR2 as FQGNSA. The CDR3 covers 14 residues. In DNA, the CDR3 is TGTGCCAGCAGCCTAAAAGGGGTCGAGGGTGGCTACACCTTC. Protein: CASSLKGVEGGYTF.

This CDR3 reads CASSDQTGGFRETQYF. The CDR3 nucleotides are TGTGCCAGCAGCGACCAAACAGGGGGTTTCCGGGAGACCCAGTACTTC. The V call is TRBV28, the J call TRBJ2-5; 8 nucleotides align to TRBD1. Germline V CDR1 and CDR2: MDHEN, SYDVKM. The V and J ends lost 6 bases and 5 bases, in that order; junction bases with no gene match: 14. The CDR3 loop spans 16 amino acids.

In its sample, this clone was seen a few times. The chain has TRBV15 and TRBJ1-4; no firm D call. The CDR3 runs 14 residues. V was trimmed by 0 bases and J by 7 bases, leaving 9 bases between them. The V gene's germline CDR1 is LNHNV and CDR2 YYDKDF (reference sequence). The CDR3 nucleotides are TGTGCCACCAGCAGAGATATGGGTGCTGAAAAACTGTTTTTT. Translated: CATSRDMGAEKLFF.

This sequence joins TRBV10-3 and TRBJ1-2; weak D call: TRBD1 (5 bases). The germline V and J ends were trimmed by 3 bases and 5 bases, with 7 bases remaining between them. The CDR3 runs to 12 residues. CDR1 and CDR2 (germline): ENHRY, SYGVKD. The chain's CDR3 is CAISEAGYGYTF. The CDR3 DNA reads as TGTGCCATCAGTGAAGCAGGGTATGGCTACACCTTC.

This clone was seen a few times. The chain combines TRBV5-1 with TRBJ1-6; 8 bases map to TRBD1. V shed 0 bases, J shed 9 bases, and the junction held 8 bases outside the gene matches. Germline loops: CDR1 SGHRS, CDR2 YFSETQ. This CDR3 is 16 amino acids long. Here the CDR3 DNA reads TGCGCCAGCAGCTTGGAACCAGGGGGCCTGGGTTCACCCCTCCACTTT. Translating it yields CASSLEPGGLGSPLHF.

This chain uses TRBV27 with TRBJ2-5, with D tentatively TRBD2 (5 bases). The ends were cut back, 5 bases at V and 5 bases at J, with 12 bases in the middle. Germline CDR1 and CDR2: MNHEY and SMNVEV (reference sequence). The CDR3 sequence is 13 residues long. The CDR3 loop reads CASSPLLVETQYF. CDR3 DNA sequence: TGTGCCAGCAGTCCTTTACTAGTGGAGACCCAGTACTTC.

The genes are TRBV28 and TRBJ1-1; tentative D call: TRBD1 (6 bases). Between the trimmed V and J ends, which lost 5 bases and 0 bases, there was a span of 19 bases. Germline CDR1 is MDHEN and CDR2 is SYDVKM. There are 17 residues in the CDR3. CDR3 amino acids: CASSAALGGGMNTEAFF. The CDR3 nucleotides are TGTGCCAGCAGTGCGGCCCTAGGGGGGGGCATGAACACTGAAGCTTTCTTT.